The table lists the clone carrying this T cell receptor (beta chain) with a few counts. Each participant's cohort was designated according to participant-reported clinical history. V was clipped by 1 base and J by 5 bases, with 15 bases between them. In germline, CDR1 is SGHRS, CDR2 YFSETQ. CDR3 length: 15 residues. Sequenced by immunoSEQ multiplex PCR; TCRdb stores in-frame clones only, minus some. The profile shows some 150,000 clones, more than 85% of them singletons. The source of the sample is a study of blood T cell repertoires in COVID-19. Study-wide context: COVID-19 samples, acute and convalescent, were from the United States, Italy and Spain.

This sequence joins TRBV5-1 and TRBJ1-2; D is possibly TRBD1 (5 bases). This sequence was found in a human donor with acute COVID-19. The donor label of this sample is uncertain. The specimen was PBMCs or T cells enriched from blood (not recorded which). For the CDR3, the DNA is TGCGCCAGCAGCTTGACAGGAATTAAGGGGTATGGCTACACCTTC. Translation: CASSLTGIKGYGYTF.